The sequence of this TCR beta chain was determined in a study of cytomegalovirus exposure and HLA in healthy donors. Regarding the study as a whole: Later on, a genetic analysis was performed. It linked a missense variant in DCLRE1C with V- and J-gene trimming of TCR beta.

Use of 60 Vbeta and 13 Jbeta primers characterized the PCR. Sequencing was performed with immunoSEQ multiplex PCR; in TCRdb, only in-frame clones are kept and a portion is missing. The table shows 150,000 to 200,000 clones, with about three quarters occurring only once. Of note for this clone: Its antigen is not identified.

The CDR3 spans 16 residues. V was clipped by 5 bases and J by 5 bases; unmatched bases: 8. The V gene's germline CDR1 is SGHTS and CDR2 YDEGEE. The TCR sequence derives from a man younger than 30 in good health and CMV-seropositive. The source material was PBMCs. The chain has TRBV5-8 and TRBJ1-4; TRBD1 matches 11 bases. CDR3 sequence (DNA): TGTGCCAGCAGTCGGACAGGGGGCAGCGGGAATGAAAAACTGTTTTTT. Translating gives CASSRTGGSGNEKLFF.